This T cell receptor (beta chain) came from a study of CD8 T cells in Susac syndrome. Study-wide results and limits: Within Susac syndrome CD4+ T cell repertoires, clonal expansion was not evident.

Roughly 0.45 to 1 ug RNA was reverse transcribed with random hexamers. Across 54 Vbeta and 13 Jbeta, TCR beta CDR3 was amplified with immunoSEQ multiplex PCR. TCRdb recomputed calls from the immunoSEQ multiplex PCR reads with MiXCR, one row per CDR3 protein. The data contain 95,000 to 150,000 distinct CDR3 sequences, over 95% of them singletons. This CDR3 spans 11 amino acids. Germline V lookup: CDR1 MNHEY, CDR2 SVGEGT. With 5 bases clipped from V and 6 bases from J, the junction kept 1 base outside the gene matches. TCR beta from blood CD8+ and CD4+ T cells was sequenced. TEMRA cells were FACS-enriched, with CD8+ and CD4+ T cells isolated negatively. With respect to this clonotype: The antigen remains unidentified.

Sequencing was carried out using CD4+ T cells from PBMCs. The V and J genes are TRBV6-2 or TRBV6-3 and TRBJ2-7; TRBD1 matches at 7 bases. The TCR comes from a human donor with Susac syndrome. CDR3 in amino acids: CASSRDSEQYF. The CDR3 DNA follows: TGTGCCAGCAGTCGGGACAGCGAGCAGTACTTC.